The 5 T cell receptor beta chains below all came from one sample that was sequenced in a study of T-cell memory formation after mild COVID-19. TCRdb fed the 5' RACE reads into MiXCR, producing one record per CDR3 protein. The sample lists around 300,000 distinct CDR3 sequences, roughly 13% occurring once. The sequencing sample was made of PBMCs or a T cell subset sorted from them (not recorded which). Source of these receptors: a man in his late teens or twenties who had mild COVID-19 (a few samples of this study predate the infection). Cell type and time point are not known.

This clonotype was recorded a few times. V is TRBV20-1 and J is TRBJ2-7; 9 bases align to TRBD2. This CDR3 spans 13 amino acids. The germline V gene has CDR1 DFQATT and CDR2 SNEGSKA (reference sequence). V trimming: 6 bases; J trimming: 6 bases; junction bases outside the gene matches: 9. The CDR3 spells CSAPVSAGGEQYF. The CDR3 DNA reads TGCAGTGCCCCGGTGTCAGCGGGGGGCGAGCAGTACTTC.

This clonotype occurred a few times. V usage is TRBV2 and J usage is TRBJ2-4; 11 nucleotides line up with TRBD2. Trimming cost V 6 bases and J 5 bases; bases outside gene matches: 15. Germline V gene lookup returns CDR1 SNHLY and CDR2 FYNNEI. The CDR3 consists of 18 residues. The CDR3 here is CASRGEVLAGGWQNIQYF. For the CDR3, the DNA is TGTGCCAGCAGAGGGGAGGTCCTAGCGGGGGGCTGGCAAAACATTCAGTACTTC.

This clonotype was counted between two and nine times. V and J are TRBV11-2 and TRBJ1-2, with 12 nucleotides matching TRBD1. The CDR3 is 15 amino acids. Germline CDR1 reads SGHAT; CDR2 reads FQNNGV. With 5 bases clipped from V and 7 bases from J, the junction kept 8 bases outside the gene matches. The CDR3 sequence: CASSPRDRGLAGYTF. In DNA, the CDR3 is TGTGCCAGCAGCCCCCGGGACAGGGGGCTGGCTGGCTACACCTTC.

This chain connects TRBV18 to TRBJ2-6; 7 nucleotides match TRBD1. Per the germline V gene, CDR1 is KGHSH and CDR2 is LQKENI. The CDR3 is 16 residues long. V gave up 1 base and J gave up 4 bases; unmatched junction bases: 4. The CDR3 nucleotides read TGTGCCAGCTCACCACTACAGGGGCAGGGGGCCAACGTCCTGACTTTC. Encoded protein: CASSPLQGQGANVLTF.

The genes are TRBV29-1 and TRBJ1-1; TRBD1 matches 7 bases. V gave up 7 bases and J gave up 2 bases; unmatched junction bases: 7. CDR1 and CDR2 from the germline V gene are SQVTM and ANQGSEA. The CDR3 totals 13 residues. For the CDR3, the DNA is TGCAGCGGGAGGACAGGTTCAAACACTGAAGCTTTCTTT. It codes for CSGRTGSNTEAFF.